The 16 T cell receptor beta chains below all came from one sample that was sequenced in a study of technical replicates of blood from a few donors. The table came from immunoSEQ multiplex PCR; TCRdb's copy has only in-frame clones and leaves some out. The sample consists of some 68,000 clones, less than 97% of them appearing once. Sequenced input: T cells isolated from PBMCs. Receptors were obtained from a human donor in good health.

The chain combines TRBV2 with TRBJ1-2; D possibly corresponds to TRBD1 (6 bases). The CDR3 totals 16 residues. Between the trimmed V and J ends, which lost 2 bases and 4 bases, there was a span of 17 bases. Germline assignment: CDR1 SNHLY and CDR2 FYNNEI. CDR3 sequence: CASSEHRVPKGYGYTF. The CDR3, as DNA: TGTGCCAGCAGTGAACACAGGGTACCAAAAGGCTATGGCTACACCTTC.

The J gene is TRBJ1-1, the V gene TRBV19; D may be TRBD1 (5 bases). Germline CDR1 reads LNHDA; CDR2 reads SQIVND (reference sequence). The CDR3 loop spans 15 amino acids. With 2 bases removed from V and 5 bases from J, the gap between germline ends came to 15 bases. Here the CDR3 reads CASSIRRSKGTEAFF. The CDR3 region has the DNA TGTGCCAGTAGTATACGGCGTTCCAAGGGGACTGAAGCTTTCTTT.

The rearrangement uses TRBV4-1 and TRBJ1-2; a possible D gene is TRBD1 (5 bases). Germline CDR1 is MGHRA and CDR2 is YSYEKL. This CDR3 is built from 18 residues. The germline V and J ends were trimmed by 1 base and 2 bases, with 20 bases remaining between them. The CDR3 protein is CASSQVPGGTAKNYGYTF. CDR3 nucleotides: TGCGCCAGCAGCCAAGTCCCGGGGGGAACAGCTAAGAACTATGGCTACACCTTC.

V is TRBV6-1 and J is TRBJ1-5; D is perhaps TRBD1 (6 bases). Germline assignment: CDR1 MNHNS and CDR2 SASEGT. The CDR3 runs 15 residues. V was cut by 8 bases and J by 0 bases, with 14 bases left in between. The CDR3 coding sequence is TGTGCCAGCGGGGGAGGGGGTTATAGCAATCAGCCCCAGCATTTT. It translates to CASGGGGYSNQPQHF.

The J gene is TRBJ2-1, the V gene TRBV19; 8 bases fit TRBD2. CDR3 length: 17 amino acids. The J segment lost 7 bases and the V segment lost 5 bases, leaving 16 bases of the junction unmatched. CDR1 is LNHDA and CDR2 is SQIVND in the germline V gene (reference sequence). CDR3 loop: CASSWGSGGPVENEQFF. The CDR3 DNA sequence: TGTGCCAGTAGTTGGGGGTCGGGGGGGCCGGTTGAGAATGAGCAGTTCTTC.

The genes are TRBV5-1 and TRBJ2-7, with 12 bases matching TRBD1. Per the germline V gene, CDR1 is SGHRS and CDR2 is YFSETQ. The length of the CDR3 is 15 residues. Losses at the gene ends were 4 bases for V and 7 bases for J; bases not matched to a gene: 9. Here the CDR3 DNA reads TGCGCCAGCAGCCAACCGGGACAGGGGGCGGGTGAGCAGTACTTC. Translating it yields CASSQPGQGAGEQYF.

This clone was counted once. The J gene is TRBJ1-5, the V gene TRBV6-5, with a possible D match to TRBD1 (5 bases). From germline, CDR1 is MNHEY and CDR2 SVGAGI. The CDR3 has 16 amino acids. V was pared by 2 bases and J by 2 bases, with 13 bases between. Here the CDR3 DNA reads TGTGCCAGCAGTTACGCCCGAGGAGGGGGCAATCAGCCCCAGCATTTT. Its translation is CASSYARGGGNQPQHF.

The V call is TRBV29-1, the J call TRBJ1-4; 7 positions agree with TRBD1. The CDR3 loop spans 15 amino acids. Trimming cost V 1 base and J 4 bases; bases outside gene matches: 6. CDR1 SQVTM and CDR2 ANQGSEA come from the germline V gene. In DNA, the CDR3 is TGCAGCGTTGAAGCCTGGACAGGTCATAATGAAAAACTGTTTTTT. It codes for CSVEAWTGHNEKLFF. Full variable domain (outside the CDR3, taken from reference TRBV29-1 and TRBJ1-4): SAVISQKPSRDICQRGTSLTIQCQVDSQVTMMFWYRQQPGQSLTLIATANQGSEATYESGFVIDKFPISRPNLTFSTLTVSNMSPEDSSIYLCSVEAWTGHNEKLFFGSGTQLSVL.

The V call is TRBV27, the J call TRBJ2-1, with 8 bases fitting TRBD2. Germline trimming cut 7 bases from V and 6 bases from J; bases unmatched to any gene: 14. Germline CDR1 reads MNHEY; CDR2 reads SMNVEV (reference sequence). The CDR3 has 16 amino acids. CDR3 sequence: CASKRGGLVFPNEQFF. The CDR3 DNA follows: TGTGCCAGCAAACGGGGGGGACTAGTTTTCCCCAATGAGCAGTTCTTC.

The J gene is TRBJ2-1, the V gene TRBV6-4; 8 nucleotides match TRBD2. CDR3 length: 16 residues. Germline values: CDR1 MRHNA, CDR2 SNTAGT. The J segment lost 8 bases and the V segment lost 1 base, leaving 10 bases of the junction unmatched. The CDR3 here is CASSDWRGARTYEQFF. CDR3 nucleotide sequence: TGTGCCAGCAGTGACTGGCGGGGGGCAAGAACCTATGAGCAGTTCTTC.

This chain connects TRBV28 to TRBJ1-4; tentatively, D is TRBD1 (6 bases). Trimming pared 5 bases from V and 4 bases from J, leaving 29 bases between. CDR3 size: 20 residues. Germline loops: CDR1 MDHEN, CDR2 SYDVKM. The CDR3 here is CASSTLLRLFQDSDNEKLFF. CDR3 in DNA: TGTGCCAGCAGTACACTTCTGCGACTCTTCCAGGACAGCGATAATGAAAAACTGTTTTTT.

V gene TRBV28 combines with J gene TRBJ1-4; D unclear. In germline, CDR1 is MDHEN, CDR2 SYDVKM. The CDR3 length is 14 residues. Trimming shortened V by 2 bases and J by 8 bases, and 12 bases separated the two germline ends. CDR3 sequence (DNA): TGTGCCAGCAGTTTAGGCGGGGAACAGGAAAAACTGTTTTTT. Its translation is CASSLGGEQEKLFF.

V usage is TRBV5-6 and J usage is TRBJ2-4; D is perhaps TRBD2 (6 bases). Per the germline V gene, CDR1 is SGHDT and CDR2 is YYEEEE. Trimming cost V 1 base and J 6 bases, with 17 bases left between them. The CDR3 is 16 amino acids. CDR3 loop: CASSLFQDAEGNIQYF. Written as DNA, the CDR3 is TGTGCCAGCAGCTTGTTCCAGGACGCGGAGGGAAACATTCAGTACTTC.

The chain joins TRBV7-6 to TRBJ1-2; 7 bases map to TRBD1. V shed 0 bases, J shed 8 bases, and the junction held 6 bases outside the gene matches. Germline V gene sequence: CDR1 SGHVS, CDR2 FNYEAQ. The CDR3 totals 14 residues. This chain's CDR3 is CASSLATGVGGYTF. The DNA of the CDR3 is TGTGCCAGCAGCTTAGCCACAGGGGTGGGAGGCTACACCTTC.

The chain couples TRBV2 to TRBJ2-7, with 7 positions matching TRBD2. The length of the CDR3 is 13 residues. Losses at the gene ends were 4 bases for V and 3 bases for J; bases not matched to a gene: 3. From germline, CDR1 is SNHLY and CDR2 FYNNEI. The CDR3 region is CASSGVAGYEQYF. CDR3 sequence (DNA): TGTGCCAGCAGTGGTGTAGCGGGCTACGAGCAGTACTTC.

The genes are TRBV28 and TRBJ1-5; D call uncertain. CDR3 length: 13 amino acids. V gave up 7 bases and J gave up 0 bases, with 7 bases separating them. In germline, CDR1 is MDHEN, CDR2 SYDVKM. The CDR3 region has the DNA TGTGCCAGCACCCGGGGTAGCAATCAGCCCCAGCATTTT. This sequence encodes CASTRGSNQPQHF. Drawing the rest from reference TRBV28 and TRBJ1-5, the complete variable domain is DVKVTQSSRYLVKRTGEKVFLECVQDMDHENMFWYRQDPGLGLRLIYFSYDVKMKEKGDIPEGYSVSREKKERFSLILESASTNQTSMYLCASTRGSNQPQHFGDGTRLSIL.